The 8 T cell receptor beta chains reported below all come from one sample, sequenced in a study of cytomegalovirus exposure and HLA in healthy donors. Use of 60 Vbeta and 13 Jbeta primers characterized the PCR. Assay: immunoSEQ multiplex PCR; the TCRdb copy retains only in-frame clones and omits some. The sample lists fewer than 350,000 clones; 70% to 90% were seen once. The sequencing sample was made of PBMCs. The receptors derive from a young woman in good health and CMV-seronegative.

The CDR3 reads CASSPGDNEQFF. The CDR3 DNA sequence: TGCGCCAGCAGCCCCGGAGACAATGAGCAGTTCTTC. V and J are TRBV10-2 and TRBJ2-1, with unresolved D. The CDR3 has 12 residues. Trimming removed 6 bases from V and 5 bases from J, with 8 bases in between. CDR1 and CDR2 (germline): WSHSY, SAAADI.

This chain uses TRBV19 with TRBJ1-1; no definite D call. Trimming removed 3 bases at V and 12 bases at J, with 17 bases between. Germline-derived CDR1 and CDR2 are LNHDA and SQIVND (reference sequence). The CDR3 consists of 13 residues. The CDR3 DNA follows: TGTGCCAGTAGTATTCCGGTCCAAAGAGCACCTTTCTTT. Its translation: CASSIPVQRAPFF.

Turning to this clone: An end of the junction differs from the germline gene, which may be a read error. This sequence joins TRBV7-9 and TRBJ1-2; 7 positions match TRBD1. This CDR3 is 16 amino acids long. Germline CDR1 SEHNR, CDR2 FQNEAQ (reference sequence). CDR3 in amino acids: CSSSLGGDRVGYGYTF. Here the CDR3 DNA reads TGTTCCAGCAGCTTAGGGGGCGACAGGGTGGGCTATGGCTACACCTTC.

The chain employs TRBV29-1 and TRBJ2-2; TRBD2 aligns across 8 bases. V shed 6 bases, J shed 7 bases, and the junction held 16 bases outside the gene matches. Germline CDR1 SQVTM, CDR2 ANQGSEA. The CDR3 sequence is 16 residues long. As DNA, the CDR3 is TGCAGCGTCGCTACAACGTACGGGGGGGCTATCGGGGAGCTGTTTTTT. Translation: CSVATTYGGAIGELFF.

The genes are TRBV30 and TRBJ2-5; 8 bases line up with TRBD2. Unmatched junction bases numbered 4, after V lost 2 bases and J lost 5 bases. The CDR3 sequence is 13 residues long. Germline CDR1 is GTSNPN and CDR2 is SVGIG (reference sequence). The CDR3 bases are TGTGCCTGGAGTATCCGACTAGCGGAGACCCAGTACTTC. This translates into CAWSIRLAETQYF.

The chain is built from TRBV18 and TRBJ2-3; TRBD2 matches at 9 bases. Germline assignment: CDR1 KGHSH and CDR2 LQKENI. Unmatched junction bases numbered 6, after V lost 8 bases and J lost 6 bases. CDR3 size: 13 residues. CDR3 sequence: CASQRLAEDTQYF. In DNA form, the CDR3 reads TGTGCCAGCCAGAGACTAGCGGAGGATACGCAGTATTTT.

The chain carries TRBV27 and TRBJ1-1; D is possibly TRBD1 (6 bases). The V and J ends lost 6 bases and 4 bases respectively, with 21 bases between them. Looked up from germline, CDR1 is MNHEY and CDR2 is SMNVEV (reference sequence). CDR3 size: 16 residues. The DNA for the CDR3 is TGTGCCAGCAGCCCCCCTAGGGGGAGAGGAGGCACTGAAGCTTTCTTT. This gives the protein CASSPPRGRGGTEAFF.

This chain joins TRBV6-1 and TRBJ1-1; the D gene is possibly TRBD1 (6 bases). Germline loops: CDR1 MNHNS, CDR2 SASEGT. The V end lost 0 bases, the J end lost 5 bases, and 10 bases lay between the germline ends. The CDR3 covers 14 residues. This chain's CDR3 is CASSEARGWTEAFF. For the CDR3, the DNA is TGTGCCAGCAGTGAAGCGAGGGGGTGGACTGAAGCTTTCTTT.